The clone carrying this T cell receptor (beta chain) was recorded at least ten times. The antigen is unknown. The data derive from a study of blood T cells in healthy people across ages. A sample-barcoded 5' primer and a J-beta primer mix were used in a second PCR of about 7 to 12 cycles. Sequencing of every sample gave 2.5 million or more CDR3-containing paired-end reads. TCRdb re-derived calls from the 5' RACE reads in MiXCR, one entry per CDR3 protein. The table shows about 1.6 million distinct CDR3 sequences, with roughly a third occurring only once. Study findings and constraints: Changes seen in expanded clonotypes were possibly confounded by donor CMV status left unknown.

Trimming took off 0 bases at V and 0 bases at J, with 6 bases between the two ends. The CDR3 covers 14 residues. Per the germline V gene, CDR1 is SGHRS and CDR2 is YFSETQ. This rearrangement joins TRBV5-1 to TRBJ1-2, with no clear D. Sequenced material: blood. This sequence was found in a woman aged 25 to 39 in good health. CDR3 DNA: TGCGCCAGCAGCTTGGAGGAGACTAACTATGGCTACACCTTC. It encodes CASSLEETNYGYTF.